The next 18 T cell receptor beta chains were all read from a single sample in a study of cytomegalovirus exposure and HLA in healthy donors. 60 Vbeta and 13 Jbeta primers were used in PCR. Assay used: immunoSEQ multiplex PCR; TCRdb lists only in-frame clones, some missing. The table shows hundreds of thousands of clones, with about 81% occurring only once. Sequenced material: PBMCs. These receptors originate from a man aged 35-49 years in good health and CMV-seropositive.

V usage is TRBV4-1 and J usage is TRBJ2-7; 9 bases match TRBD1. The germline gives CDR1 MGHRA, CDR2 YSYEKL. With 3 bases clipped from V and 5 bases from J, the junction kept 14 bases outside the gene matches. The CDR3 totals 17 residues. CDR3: CASSHKRGQGFRNEQYF. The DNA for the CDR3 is TGCGCCAGCAGCCACAAACGGGGACAGGGTTTCAGGAACGAGCAGTACTTC.

CDR3 amino acids: CASSLSADTDTQYF. The CDR3 nucleotides read TGTGCCAGCAGCTTATCAGCGGACACAGATACGCAGTATTTT. The rearrangement links TRBV7-6 to TRBJ2-3; D is possibly TRBD2 (5 bases). Trimming removed 2 bases from V and 2 bases from J, with 8 bases in between. Germline CDR1 reads SGHVS; CDR2 reads FNYEAQ. This CDR3 contains 14 residues.

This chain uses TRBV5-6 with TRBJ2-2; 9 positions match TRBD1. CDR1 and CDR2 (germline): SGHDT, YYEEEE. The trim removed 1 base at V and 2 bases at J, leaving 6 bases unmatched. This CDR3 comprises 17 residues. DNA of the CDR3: TGTGCCAGCAGCTTGAGAAGGACAGGGGCCAACACCGGGGAGCTGTTTTTT. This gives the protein CASSLRRTGANTGELFF.

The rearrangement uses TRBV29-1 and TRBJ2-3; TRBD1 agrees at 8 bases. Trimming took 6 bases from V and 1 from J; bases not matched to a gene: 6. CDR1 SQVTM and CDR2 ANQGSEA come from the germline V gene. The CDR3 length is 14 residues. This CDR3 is CSVGQGHRTDTQYF. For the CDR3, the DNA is TGCAGCGTCGGACAGGGCCATCGCACAGATACGCAGTATTTT.

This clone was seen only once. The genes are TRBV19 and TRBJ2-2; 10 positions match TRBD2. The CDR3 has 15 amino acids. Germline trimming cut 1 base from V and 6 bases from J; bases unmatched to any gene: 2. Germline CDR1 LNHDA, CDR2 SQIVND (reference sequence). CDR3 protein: CASSIAAGGPGELFF. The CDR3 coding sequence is TGTGCCAGTAGTATAGCAGCGGGAGGGCCCGGGGAGCTGTTTTTT.

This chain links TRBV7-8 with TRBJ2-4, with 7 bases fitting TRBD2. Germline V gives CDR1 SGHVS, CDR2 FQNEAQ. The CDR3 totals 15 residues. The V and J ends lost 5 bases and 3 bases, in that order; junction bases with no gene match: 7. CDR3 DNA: TGTGCCAGCAGCAGGGCGGGAGCGGACAAAAACATTCAGTACTTC. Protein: CASSRAGADKNIQYF.

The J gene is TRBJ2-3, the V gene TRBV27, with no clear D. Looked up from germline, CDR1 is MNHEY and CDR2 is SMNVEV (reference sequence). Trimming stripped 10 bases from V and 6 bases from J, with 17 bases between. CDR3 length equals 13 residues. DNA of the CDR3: TGTGCCATCTCGCGGAGCGCGGAGGATACGCAGTATTTT. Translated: CAISRSAEDTQYF.

The CDR3 DNA follows: TGCAGCGCTGACCGGGACTACGAGCAGTACTTC. Translation: CSADRDYEQYF. The J gene is TRBJ2-5, the V gene TRBV29-1; D might be TRBD2 (5 bases). The end of the DNA fits TRBJ2-7 better, so the J call may be wrong. Germline values: CDR1 SQVTM, CDR2 ANQGSEA. The CDR3 consists of 11 residues.

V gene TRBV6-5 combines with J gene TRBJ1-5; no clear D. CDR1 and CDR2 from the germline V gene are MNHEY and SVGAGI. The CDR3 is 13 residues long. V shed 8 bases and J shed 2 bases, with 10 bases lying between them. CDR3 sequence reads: CASGREGNQPQHF. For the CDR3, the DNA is TGTGCCAGCGGCCGTGAGGGCAATCAGCCCCAGCATTTT.

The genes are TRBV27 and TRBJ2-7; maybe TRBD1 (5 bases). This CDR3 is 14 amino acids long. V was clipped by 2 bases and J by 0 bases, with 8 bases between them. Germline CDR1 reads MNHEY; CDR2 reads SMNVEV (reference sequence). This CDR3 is CASSLNRPSYEQYF. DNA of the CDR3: TGTGCCAGCAGTTTAAACAGGCCCTCCTACGAGCAGTACTTC.

The CDR3: CSVDMDSRSYYTF. CDR3 nucleotide sequence: TGCAGCGTTGATATGGACAGTAGAAGTTACTACACCTTC. The V call is TRBV29-1, the J call TRBJ1-2, with D possibly TRBD1 on 6 matching bases. The CDR3 is 13 residues long. Germline V gives CDR1 SQVTM, CDR2 ANQGSEA. Between the trimmed V and J ends, which lost 3 bases and 10 bases, there was a span of 18 bases.

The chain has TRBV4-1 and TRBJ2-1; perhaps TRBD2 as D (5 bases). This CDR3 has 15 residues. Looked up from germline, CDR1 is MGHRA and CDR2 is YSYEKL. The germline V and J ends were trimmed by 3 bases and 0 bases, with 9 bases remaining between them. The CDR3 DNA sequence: TGCGCCAGCAGCCATAGCGCGAGCTCCTACAATGAGCAGTTCTTC. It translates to CASSHSASSYNEQFF.

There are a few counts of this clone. The CDR3 loop reads CAWSGTSRTDTQYF. In nucleotides, the CDR3 is TGTGCCTGGAGCGGGACTAGCCGCACAGATACGCAGTATTTT. The J gene is TRBJ2-3, the V gene TRBV30, with TRBD2 matching over 9 bases. CDR1 and CDR2 (germline): GTSNPN, SVGIG (reference sequence). Losses at the gene ends were 3 bases for V and 1 base for J; bases not matched to a gene: 2. The CDR3 loop spans 14 amino acids.

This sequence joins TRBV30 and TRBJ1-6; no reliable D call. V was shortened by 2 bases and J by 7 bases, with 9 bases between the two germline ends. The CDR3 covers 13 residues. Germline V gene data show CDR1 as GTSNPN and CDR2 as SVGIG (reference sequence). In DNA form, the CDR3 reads TGTGCCTGGAGTTTAATCCGGAATTCACCCCTCCACTTT. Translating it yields CAWSLIRNSPLHF.

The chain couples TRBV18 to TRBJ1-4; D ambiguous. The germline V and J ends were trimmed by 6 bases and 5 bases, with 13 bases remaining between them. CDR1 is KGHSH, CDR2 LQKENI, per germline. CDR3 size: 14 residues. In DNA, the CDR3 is TGTGCCAGCTCTCCAGACCCCAGGAATGAAAAACTGTTTTTT. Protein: CASSPDPRNEKLFF.

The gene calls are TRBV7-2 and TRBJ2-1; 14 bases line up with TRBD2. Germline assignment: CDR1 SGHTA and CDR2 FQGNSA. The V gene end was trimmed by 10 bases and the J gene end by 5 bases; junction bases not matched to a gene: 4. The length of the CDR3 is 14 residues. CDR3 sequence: CAIRTSGRNNEQFF. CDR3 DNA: TGTGCCATCCGGACTAGCGGGAGGAACAATGAGCAGTTCTTC.

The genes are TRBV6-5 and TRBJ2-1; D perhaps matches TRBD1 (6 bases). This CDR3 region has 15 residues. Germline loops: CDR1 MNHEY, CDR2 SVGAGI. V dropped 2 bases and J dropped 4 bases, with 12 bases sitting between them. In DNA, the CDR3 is TGTGCCAGCAGTTACCCCGGGACACAATACAATGAGCAGTTCTTC. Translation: CASSYPGTQYNEQFF.

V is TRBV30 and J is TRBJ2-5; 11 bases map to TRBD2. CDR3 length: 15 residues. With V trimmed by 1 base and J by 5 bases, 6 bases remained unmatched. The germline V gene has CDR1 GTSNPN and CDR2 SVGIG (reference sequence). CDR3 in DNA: TGTGCCTGGAGTGGGAGACTAGCGGGGAGGGAGACCCAGTACTTC. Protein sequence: CAWSGRLAGRETQYF.